These 8 T cell receptor beta chains share one sample of origin, sequenced in a study of OX40 agonist ivuxolimab in advanced cancers. Only in-frame clones appear in the TCRdb table, and some are missing; sequencing was by immunoSEQ multiplex PCR. The sample carries about 50,000 clones, over 85% recorded once. The source was CD4+ or CD8+ T cells sorted from blood, collected in a trial of the OX40 agonist ivuxolimab. These receptors were obtained from an adult with an advanced solid tumor such as melanoma, head and neck, liver or kidney cancer.

The chain is built from TRBV15 and TRBJ2-7; the D is unclear. The CDR3 covers 14 residues. Germline V gives CDR1 LNHNV, CDR2 YYDKDF (reference sequence). Trimming removed 0 bases at V and 2 bases at J, with 8 bases between. CDR3 loop: CATSRDGSTYEQYF. The CDR3 coding sequence is TGTGCCACCAGCAGAGATGGTTCGACCTACGAGCAGTACTTC.

Here the CDR3 DNA reads TGTGCCAGCAGCTTTCTTTCGGACAGGTGGGGGGACTATGGCTACACCTTC. Protein: CASSFLSDRWGDYGYTF. J is TRBJ1-2 and V is TRBV11-3; TRBD1 matches 7 bases. There are 17 residues in the CDR3. Germline loops: CDR1 SGHNT, CDR2 YENEEA. The V segment lost 3 bases and the J segment 3 bases; nucleotides outside the gene matches: 13.

CDR3: CASSDSLGLTNNEQFF. CDR3 coding DNA: TGTGCCAGCAGTGACAGCCTTGGGCTAACAAACAATGAGCAGTTCTTC. The chain employs TRBV6-4 and TRBJ2-1; D is unclear. The CDR3 has 16 residues. Germline V CDR1 and CDR2: MRHNA, SNTAGT. Trimming removed 2 bases at V and 5 bases at J, with 16 bases between.

The J gene is TRBJ2-1, the V gene TRBV5-4; the match to TRBD2 covers 8 bases. CDR1 is SGHNT and CDR2 is YYREEE in the germline V gene (reference sequence). V lost 4 bases and J lost 8; bases outside the gene matches: 11. The CDR3 is 15 residues long. The CDR3 here is CASSLTSGLEDEQFF. DNA of the CDR3: TGTGCCAGCAGCCTAACTAGCGGCCTTGAGGATGAGCAGTTCTTC.

The rearrangement links TRBV27 to TRBJ1-4; no clear D. Deletions cut 4 bases from V and 5 bases from J, with 14 bases between. This CDR3 has 15 amino acids. CDR1 and CDR2 from the germline V gene are MNHEY and SMNVEV (reference sequence). DNA for the CDR3: TGTGCCAGCAGTTCCTTACACGGTCCCAATGAAAAACTGTTTTTT. The encoded protein is CASSSLHGPNEKLFF.

J is TRBJ2-1 and V is TRBV18; D remains ambiguous. V shed 2 bases and J shed 0 bases, with 14 bases lying between them. The germline gives CDR1 KGHSH, CDR2 LQKENI. This CDR3 comprises 17 residues. The CDR3 sequence is CASSPDGRTSSYNEQFF. Here the CDR3 DNA reads TGTGCCAGCTCACCAGACGGACGGACGAGCTCCTACAATGAGCAGTTCTTC.

The V and J genes are TRBV5-6 and TRBJ2-7; D not resolved. The V and J ends lost 2 bases and 2 bases respectively, with 5 bases between them. The CDR3 sequence is 12 residues long. Per the germline V gene, CDR1 is SGHDT and CDR2 is YYEEEE. The CDR3 DNA reads as TGTGCCAGCAGCTTTGCCACCTACGAGCAGTACTTC. It yields the protein CASSFATYEQYF.

The J gene is TRBJ2-1, the V gene TRBV4-1; 8 bases fit TRBD1. Losses at the gene ends were 5 bases for V and 5 bases for J; bases not matched to a gene: 8. The germline CDR1 and CDR2 sequences are MGHRA and YSYEKL. The CDR3 sequence is 15 residues long. CDR3 sequence reads: CASSAGQGQHNEQFF. CDR3 in DNA: TGCGCCAGCAGCGCAGGACAGGGTCAACACAATGAGCAGTTCTTC.